This TCR beta chain was identified during a study of CD8 T cells in ankylosing spondylitis. Points from the study as a whole: Earlier studies detected some motif variants in reactive arthritis synovial fluid and blood.

The table lists this clonotype with a few counts. What it recognizes is unknown. MiXCR, applied by TCRdb to the 5' RACE reads, yields one record per CDR3 protein. In the table there are 200,000 to 250,000 distinct CDR3 sequences, over 7% of which are singletons. This CDR3 region has 15 residues. Losses at the gene ends were 5 bases for V and 5 bases for J; bases not matched to a gene: 7. The germline CDR1 and CDR2 sequences are SGHTA and FQGNSA. The sequenced material came from blood, either unsorted or a sorted T cell fraction (not recorded which). The gene calls are TRBV7-2 and TRBJ2-7; 12 bases line up with TRBD2. The receptor was isolated from a female donor with ankylosing spondylitis or in good health (not recorded which). CDR3 protein: CASSRLAGVIDEQYF. DNA for the CDR3: TGTGCCAGCAGCCGACTAGCGGGAGTAATCGACGAGCAGTACTTC.